A selection of T cell receptor beta chains follows, all from one sample in a study of OX40 agonist ivuxolimab in advanced cancers. Here immunoSEQ multiplex PCR was the method, and the copy in TCRdb shows in-frame clones only, minus some. The sample carries tens of thousands of clones, roughly 89% recorded once. The sequences come from CD4+ or CD8+ T cells sorted from blood, collected in a trial of the OX40 agonist ivuxolimab. The receptors were sampled from an adult with an advanced solid tumor such as melanoma, head and neck, liver or kidney cancer. Both conserved end residues are part of each CDR3.

13 TRBJ2-2 TRBV4-1 CASSPGGVGELFF
18 TRBJ1-1 TRBV15 CATSREPFRDTRNTEAFF
14 TRBJ2-1 TRBV27 CASMGGETYNEQFF
12 TRBJ1-4 TRBV7-6 CASSLIQEKLFF
16 TRBJ2-1 TRBV27 CASSPTSASSYNEQFF
16 TRBJ2-1 TRBV5-1 CASSQGQGEAYNEQFF
15 TRBJ2-7 TRBV7-9 CASSLLAGDLDEQYF
16 TRBJ1-5 TRBV6-1 CASSEWGRGLNQPQHF
11 TRBJ1-4 TRBV9 CASSEGEKLFF
13 TRBJ1-1 TRBV10-3 CATRTGTNTEAFF
14 TRBJ2-7 TRBV9 CASSSGTSEDEQYF
15 TRBJ2-1 TRBV27 CASSLTGGYYNEQFF
11 TRBJ2-7 TRBV5-5 CAPIQAYEQYF
15 TRBJ2-4 TRBV28 CASSLGVIAKNIQYF
14 TRBJ2-7 TRBV2 CAHSLTSDSYEQYF
13 TRBJ2-4 TRBV27 CASRLAGENIQYF
17 TRBJ1-1 TRBV21-1 CASSKAGDRDEYTEAFF
14 TRBJ1-1 TRBV4-1 CASSQDGANTEAFF
15 TRBJ2-5 TRBV6-5 CASSYRTGSAETQYF
20 TRBJ2-7 TRBV6-1 CASSEAYEDRLVLNSYEQYF
16 TRBJ2-2 TRBV7-6 CASSPFGGGGTGELFF
12 TRBJ2-7 TRBV2 CASSERPDEQYF
15 TRBJ2-7 TRBV4-2 CASSQESGLAYEQYF
18 TRBJ1-1 TRBV18 CASSPSLGVGGVNTEAFF
15 TRBJ2-1 TRBV27 CASNLGLAGVNEQFF
14 TRBJ2-7 TRBV27 CASSFRDRGNEQYF
14 TRBJ1-2 TRBV7-9 CASSFPGDGYGYTF
15 TRBJ2-2 TRBV11-3 CASSMTGVATGELFF
13 TRBJ2-7 TRBV7-3 CASSQGGRNEQYF
16 TRBJ1-2 TRBV6-1 CASSANTGIRNYGYTF
16 TRBJ1-1 TRBV4-1 CASSLRDRGLQVEAFF
14 TRBJ1-1 TRBV4-1 CASSPGTMNTEAFF
15 TRBJ1-6 TRBV5-1 CASSQSGTAYSPLHF
14 TRBJ1-1 TRBV23-1 CASSVKGRGTEAFF
11 TRBJ1-1 TRBV7-9 CAGTQYTEAFF
11 TRBJ2-1 TRBV20-1 CSVKETFGQFF
13 TRBJ2-7 TRBV5-6 CASSLGSSYEQYF
14 TRBJ2-3 TRBV13 CASSPDPLTDTQYF